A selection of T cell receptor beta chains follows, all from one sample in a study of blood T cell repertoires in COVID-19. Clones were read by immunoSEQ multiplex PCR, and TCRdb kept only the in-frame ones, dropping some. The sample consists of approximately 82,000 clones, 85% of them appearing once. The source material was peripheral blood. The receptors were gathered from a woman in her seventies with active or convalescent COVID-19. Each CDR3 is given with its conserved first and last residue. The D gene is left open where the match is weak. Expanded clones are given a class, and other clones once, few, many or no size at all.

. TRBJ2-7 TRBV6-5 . CASSSRTTISFYEQYF TGTGCCAGCAGTTCTCGTACGACAATTTCCTTCTACGAGCAGTACTTC
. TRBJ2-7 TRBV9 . CASGPSGVSGEQYF TGTGCCAGCGGACCTTCAGGGGTTTCAGGCGAGCAGTACTTC
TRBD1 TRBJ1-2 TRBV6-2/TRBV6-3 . CASSPTPTGGNYGYTF TGTGCCAGCAGCCCGACCCCGACAGGGGGGAACTATGGCTACACCTTC
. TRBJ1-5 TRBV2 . CASSVLGSNQPQHF TGTGCCAGCAGTGTGCTCGGTAGCAATCAGCCCCAGCATTTT
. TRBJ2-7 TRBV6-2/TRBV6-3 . CASSWGLGYYEQYF TGTGCCAGCAGTTGGGGGCTAGGATACTACGAGCAGTACTTC
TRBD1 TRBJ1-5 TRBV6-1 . CASSVAGQGGNQPQHF TGTGCCAGCAGTGTAGCGGGACAGGGAGGCAATCAGCCCCAGCATTTT
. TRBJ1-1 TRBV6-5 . CATTAMGGMNTEAFF TGTGCCACAACGGCAATGGGGGGTATGAACACTGAAGCTTTCTTT
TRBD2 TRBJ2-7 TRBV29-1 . CSVQTGTSGVGEQYF TGCAGCGTCCAAACCGGGACTAGCGGGGTCGGTGAGCAGTACTTC
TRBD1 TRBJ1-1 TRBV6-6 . CASSSNLKGGDTEAFF TGTGCCAGCAGTTCCAACCTAAAAGGGGGCGACACTGAAGCTTTCTTT
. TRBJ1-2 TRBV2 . CASSEGAVYGYTF TGTGCCAGCAGTGAGGGGGCAGTCTATGGCTACACCTTC
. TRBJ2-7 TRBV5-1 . CASSLVGGYEQYF TGCGCCAGCAGCTTGGTGGGAGGTTACGAGCAGTACTTC
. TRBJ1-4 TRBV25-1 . CASSEPDSNEKLFF TGTGCCAGCAGTGAACCGGACAGTAATGAAAAACTGTTTTTT
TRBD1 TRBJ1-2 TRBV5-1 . CASSLVDRDYGYTF TGCGCCAGCTCCCTGGTGGACAGGGACTATGGCTACACCTTC
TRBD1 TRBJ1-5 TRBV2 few CASSEGQGNQPQHF TGTGCCAGCAGTGAGGGACAGGGCAATCAGCCCCAGCATTTT
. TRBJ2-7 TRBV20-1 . CSARISFEQYF TGCAGTGCTAGGATTAGCTTCGAGCAGTACTTC
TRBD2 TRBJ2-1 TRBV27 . CASSSPPGSGGEDEQFF TGTGCCAGCAGTTCCCCTCCCGGAAGCGGGGGGGAGGATGAGCAGTTCTTC
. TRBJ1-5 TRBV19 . CASSPISGQASNQPQHF TGTGCCAGTAGTCCCATCTCCGGTCAGGCGAGCAATCAGCCCCAGCATTTT
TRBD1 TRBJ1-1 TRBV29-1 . CSAKQGRGAEAFF TGCAGCGCGAAACAGGGGCGAGGGGCTGAAGCTTTCTTT
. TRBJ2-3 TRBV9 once CASSPRYFSSTDTQYF TGTGCCAGCAGCCCCCGGTACTTCTCTAGCACAGATACGCAGTATTTT
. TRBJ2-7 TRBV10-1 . CASSESPGGLYEQYF TGCGCCAGCAGTGAGTCTCCCGGGGGGCTCTACGAGCAGTACTTC
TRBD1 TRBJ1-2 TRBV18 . CASSPNRGDGYTF TGTGCCAGCTCACCCAACAGGGGTGATGGCTACACCTTC
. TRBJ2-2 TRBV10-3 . CAIRAGLGGELFF TGTGCCATCAGGGCGGGCCTCGGAGGGGAGCTGTTTTTT
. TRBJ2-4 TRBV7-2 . CASSNRTLRGKNIQYF TGTGCCAGCAGCAATCGGACATTAAGGGGCAAAAACATTCAGTACTTC
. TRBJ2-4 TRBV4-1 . CASSQVGGGDIQYF TGCGCCAGCAGCCAAGTCGGGGGTGGGGACATTCAGTACTTC
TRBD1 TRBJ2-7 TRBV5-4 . CASSLGRTGGYEQYF TGTGCCAGCAGCTTGGGACGGACAGGGGGTTACGAGCAGTACTTC
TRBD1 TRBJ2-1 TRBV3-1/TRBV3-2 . CASSRFGIGDRASDEQFF TGTGCCAGCAGCCGCTTCGGCATAGGGGACAGGGCAAGCGATGAGCAGTTCTTC
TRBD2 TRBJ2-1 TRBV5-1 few CASSLAPGGLDEQFF TGCGCCAGCAGCTTGGCCCCGGGGGGGTTAGATGAGCAGTTCTTC
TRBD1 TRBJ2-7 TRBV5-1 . CASSQDRAYEQYF TGCGCCAGCAGCCAAGACAGGGCCTACGAGCAGTACTTC
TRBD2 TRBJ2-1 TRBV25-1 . CASSDSGATDEQFF TGTGCCAGCAGTGATAGCGGGGCGACGGATGAGCAGTTCTTC
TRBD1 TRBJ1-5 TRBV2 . CASSAGTGREPQHF TGTGCCAGCAGCGCCGGGACAGGTCGTGAGCCCCAGCATTTT
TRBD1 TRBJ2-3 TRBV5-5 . CASSAGQGYTDTQYF TGTGCCAGCAGCGCGGGACAGGGTTACACAGATACGCAGTATTTT
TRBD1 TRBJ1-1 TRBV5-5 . CASSPSDRAGNTEAFF TGTGCCAGCAGCCCAAGCGACAGGGCAGGGAACACTGAAGCTTTCTTT
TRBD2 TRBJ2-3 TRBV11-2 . CASSLARLAGQYF TGTGCCAGCAGCTTAGCCCGGCTAGCGGGGCAGTATTTT
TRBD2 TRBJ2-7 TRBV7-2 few CASSFSTSGGGYEQYF TGTGCCAGCAGCTTCTCGACTAGCGGGGGAGGCTACGAGCAGTACTTC
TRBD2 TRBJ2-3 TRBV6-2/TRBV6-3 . CASSQGLAGSADTQYF TGTGCCAGCAGCCAGGGACTAGCGGGCTCGGCAGATACGCAGTATTTT
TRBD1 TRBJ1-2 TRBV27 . CASSSQGPYYGYTF TGTGCCAGCAGTTCACAGGGGCCCTACTATGGCTACACCTTC
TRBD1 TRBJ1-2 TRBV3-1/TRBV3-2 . CASSLRTTGGVNGYTF TGTGCCAGCAGCCTGAGGACGACAGGGGGTGTCAATGGCTACACCTTC
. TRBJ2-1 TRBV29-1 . CSVEPMNEQFF TGCAGCGTTGAACCAATGAATGAGCAGTTCTTC
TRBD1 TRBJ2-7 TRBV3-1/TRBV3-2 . CASSQGPPGQASREQYF TGTGCCAGCAGCCAAGGTCCCCCGGGACAGGCTTCCCGCGAGCAGTACTTC
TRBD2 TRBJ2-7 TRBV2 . CASSSIGGVYYEQYF TGTGCCAGCAGCTCCATTGGGGGGGTCTACTACGAGCAGTACTTC
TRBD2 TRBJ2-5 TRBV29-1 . CSGGLQETQYF TGCAGCGGGGGACTACAAGAGACCCAGTACTTC
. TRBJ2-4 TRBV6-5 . CASRNSAKNIQYF TGTGCCAGCAGGAACTCAGCCAAAAACATTCAGTACTTC
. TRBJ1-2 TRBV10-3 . CAISESQVGYTF TGTGCCATCAGTGAGTCACAGGTTGGCTACACCTTC
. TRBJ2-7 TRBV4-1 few CASSQGPNSYEQYF TGCGCCAGCAGCCAAGGTCCGAACAGTTACGAGCAGTACTTC
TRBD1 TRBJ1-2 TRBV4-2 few CASSLLTGAPNYGYTF TGTGCCAGCAGCCTCCTGACAGGGGCCCCGAACTATGGCTACACCTTC
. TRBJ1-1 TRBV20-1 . CSARDIGAFF TGCAGTGCTAGGGACATCGGAGCTTTCTTT
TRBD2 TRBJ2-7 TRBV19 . CASSTSGGSYEQYF TGTGCCAGTAGTACTAGCGGGGGTTCCTACGAGCAGTACTTC
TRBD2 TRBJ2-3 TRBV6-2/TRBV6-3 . CASSYSGLARDTQYF TGTGCCAGCAGTTACTCGGGACTAGCTCGAGATACGCAGTATTTT
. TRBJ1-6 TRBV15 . CATQGSYNSPLHF TGTGCTACCCAGGGCTCCTATAATTCACCCCTCCACTTT
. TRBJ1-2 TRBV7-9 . CASSLAGAELHGYTF TGTGCCAGCAGCTTAGCTGGGGCCGAACTTCATGGCTACACCTTC
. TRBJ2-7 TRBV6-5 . CASSPWGVTSYEQYF TGTGCCAGCAGCCCGTGGGGGGTCACTTCCTACGAGCAGTACTTC
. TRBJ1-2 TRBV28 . CASSLRGQLSYGYTF TGTGCCAGCAGTTTACGAGGGCAGCTAAGCTATGGCTACACCTTC
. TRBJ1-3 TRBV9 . CASGGIRPTSRGGNTIYF TGTGCCAGCGGGGGGATTCGACCGACCTCTCGAGGAGGAAACACCATATATTTT
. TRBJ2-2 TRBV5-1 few CASSFAGIPTGELFF TGCGCCAGCAGCTTCGCAGGAATTCCCACCGGGGAGCTGTTTTTT
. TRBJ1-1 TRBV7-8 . CASSHPGSEAFF TGTGCCAGCAGCCACCCGGGTAGTGAAGCTTTCTTT